The 9 T cell receptor beta chains given below trace back to one sample, sequenced in a study of control samples from healthy donors and cancer patients (dated by TCRdb to between 2020 and 2021). Receptor amplification or capture employed the immunoSEQ multiplex PCR assay. Imported from immuneACCESS, the table was reduced by TCRdb to in-frame sequences with V and J called. These copies leave out some clones; in studies compared against another copy, an unresolved V gene accounts for under half, and the cause of the remainder is not known. Recorded for this sample are around 140,000 clones; about 89% of them occurred a single time. The ten largest clones capture under 9% of the sample. Sequenced sample: blood. These receptors all come from a man younger than 35 in good health.

The CDR3 DNA follows: TGCGCCAGCAGCCAAGATTTGGGGATAAGTGCTAACTATGGCTACACCTTC. Protein sequence: CASSQDLGISANYGYTF. V gene TRBV4-3 combines with J gene TRBJ1-2; no clear D. The length of the CDR3 is 17 residues. Per germline, CDR1 LGHNA and CDR2 YSLEER. Trimming removed 0 bases at V and 0 bases at J, with 14 bases between.

The J gene is TRBJ1-1, the V gene TRBV18, with 8 bases identical to TRBD1. This CDR3 has 16 residues. After removal of 4 bases from V and 3 bases from J, the junction contained 10 bases not matched to a gene. The germline V gene encodes CDR1 KGHSH and CDR2 LQKENI. The CDR3 DNA sequence: TGTGCCAGCTCACTCAACGGACAGGGTATACACACTGAAGCTTTCTTT. It encodes CASSLNGQGIHTEAFF.

The count of this clone is one. CDR3 residues: CASSPDRANYGYTF. The DNA of the CDR3 is TGTGCCAGCAGTCCCGACCGAGCTAACTATGGCTACACCTTC. This chain joins TRBV28 and TRBJ1-2; D not certain. Trimming removed 5 bases at V and 0 bases at J, with 10 bases between. The CDR3 loop spans 14 amino acids. Germline CDR1 reads MDHEN; CDR2 reads SYDVKM.

The chain has TRBV6-5 and TRBJ2-2; 7 bases align to TRBD1. J lost 4 bases, V lost 10 bases, and 12 bases had no gene match. The CDR3 spans 15 residues. Germline assignment: CDR1 MNHEY and CDR2 SVGAGI. DNA of the CDR3: TGTGCCATACGCACCGGGACAGCCAGCACCGGGGAGCTGTTTTTT. Amino acid sequence: CAIRTGTASTGELFF.

The chain combines TRBV6-5 with TRBJ2-4, with 9 bases lining up with TRBD2. The CDR3 has 14 residues. Germline loops: CDR1 MNHEY, CDR2 SVGAGI. After removal of 7 bases from V and 6 bases from J, the junction contained 7 bases not matched to a gene. CDR3 in DNA: TGTGCCAGCAACCCCGCGGGGGGGCCAAACATTCAGTACTTC. Amino acid sequence: CASNPAGGPNIQYF.

This rearrangement joins TRBV7-9 to TRBJ2-2; no clear D. CDR1 is SEHNR, CDR2 FQNEAQ, per germline (reference sequence). The CDR3 is 15 amino acids. The germline V and J ends were trimmed by 2 bases and 2 bases, with 9 bases remaining between them. The DNA for the CDR3 is TGTGCCAGCAGCTTATATGAACCAAACACCGGGGAGCTGTTTTTT. Encoded protein: CASSLYEPNTGELFF. Variable domain in full (rest from reference TRBV7-9 and TRBJ2-2): DTGVSQNPRHKITKRGQNVTFRCDPISEHNRLYWYRQTLGQGPEFLTYFQNEAQLEKSRLLSDRFSAERPKGSFSTLEIQRTEQGDSAMYLCASSLYEPNTGELFFGEGSRLTVL.

This sequence joins TRBV6-2 or TRBV6-3 and TRBJ1-5, with 7 bases aligning to TRBD1. The J segment lost 3 bases and the V segment lost 5 bases, leaving 7 bases of the junction unmatched. Germline V lookup: CDR1 MNHEY, CDR2 SVGEGT. CDR3 length equals 15 residues. In DNA, the CDR3 is TGTGCCAGCAGTCCCGGGACAGCGCACAATCAGCCCCAGCATTTT. Its protein is CASSPGTAHNQPQHF.

V is TRBV27 and J is TRBJ1-2, with D perhaps matching TRBD1 (5 bases). The CDR3 has 16 residues. The V and J ends lost 6 bases and 1 base respectively, with 18 bases between them. Germline V lookup: CDR1 MNHEY, CDR2 SMNVEV (reference sequence). CDR3 sequence (DNA): TGTGCCAGCAGCTATGGGGGAGGAGGGAGTAACTATGGCTACACCTTC. As protein: CASSYGGGGSNYGYTF.

V is TRBV3-1 (or the pseudogene TRBV3-2) and J is TRBJ1-3, with D uncertain. CDR1 and CDR2 from the germline V gene are LGHDT and YNNKEL (reference sequence). V was trimmed by 0 bases and J by 0 bases, leaving 6 bases between them. The CDR3 is 15 residues long. Written as DNA, the CDR3 is TGTGCCAGCAGCCAAGATGGAGGCTCTGGAAACACCATATATTTT. It translates to CASSQDGGSGNTIYF.